The 32 T cell receptor beta chains in this list originate from one sample, sequenced in a study of vaccination and CD4 T cells after COVID-19. No antigen has been assigned to these receptors. Time point given: late sampling 161 to 241 days after vaccination in a few convalescent patients. Described treatment: roughly 10-day PBMC culture with coronavirus spike peptide pools or control peptides (ViraFEST assay). The Oncomine TCR Beta short-read assay was applied to DNA of cultured CD4+ T cells. TCRdb re-derived calls from the PCR reads in MiXCR, one entry per CDR3 protein. The sample lists roughly 23,000 distinct CDR3 sequences, roughly 40% occurring once. The sequenced sample was CD4+ T cells from blood, cultured in vitro, obtained about 7 months after SARS-CoV-2 vaccination. Receptors originate from a human donor who had recovered from COVID-19.

This clonotype was found a few times. The rearrangement uses TRBV7-2 and TRBJ1-2, with D perhaps TRBD1 (6 bases). This CDR3 has 15 amino acids. The V gene lost 2 bases and the J gene lost 5 bases, with 15 bases spanning the gap. Germline loops: CDR1 SGHTA, CDR2 FQGNSA. For the CDR3, the DNA is TGTGCCAGCAGCTTATGGGTCGCAGGGGAATATGGCTACACCTTC. Amino acids: CASSLWVAGEYGYTF.

This rearrangement joins TRBV21-1 to TRBJ2-7; the DNA was not compared with TRBD2, the D call given in the table. TRBV21-1 is a documented pseudogene. The CDR3 totals 17 residues. CDR3 sequence reads: CASSKAPLLAGVVEQYF. The CDR3, as DNA: TGTGCCAGCAGCAAAGCTCCTCTACTAGCGGGAGTTGTAGAGCAGTACTTC.

The chain couples TRBV20-1 to TRBJ1-5; D is perhaps TRBD1 (6 bases). In germline, CDR1 is DFQATT, CDR2 SNEGSKA (reference sequence). This CDR3 has 14 amino acids. Deletions cut 5 bases from V and 3 bases from J, with 14 bases between. The CDR3 bases are TGCAGTGCTCAAAGCCGGGACACCAATCAGCCCCAGCATTTT. Translated, it gives CSAQSRDTNQPQHF.

This sequence joins TRBV6-5 and TRBJ1-5; D gene unclear. The V end was cut by 4 bases, the J end by 0 bases, with 7 bases between. The V gene's germline CDR1 is MNHEY and CDR2 SVGAGI. The CDR3 runs 14 residues. The CDR3 nucleotides read TGTGCCAGCAGTTTCGAGTATAGCAATCAGCCCCAGCATTTT. It specifies CASSFEYSNQPQHF.

To note about this clonotype: At one end the junction does not follow the germline gene, possibly because of a read error. The chain is built from TRBV20-1 and TRBJ1-1; TRBD1 matches at 8 bases. The CDR3 is 12 residues long. Germline-derived CDR1 and CDR2 are DFQATT and SNEGSKA (reference sequence). The CDR3 is CSANQGATDAFF. The CDR3 DNA is TGCAGTGCCAACCAGGGGGCGACTGACGCTTTCTTT.

There are a few counts of this clonotype. The chain carries TRBV7-9 and TRBJ2-7; D might be TRBD2 (6 bases). There are 13 residues in the CDR3. V lost 2 bases and J 6 bases, leaving 11 bases between the germline ends. Germline loops: CDR1 SEHNR, CDR2 FQNEAQ (reference sequence). CDR3 bases: TGTGCCAGCAGCTTATCGGCGGGGATCGAGCAGTACTTC. Its protein is CASSLSAGIEQYF.

This chain uses TRBV7-9 with TRBJ2-1, with 8 bases identical to TRBD2. The V gene end was trimmed by 2 bases and the J gene end by 9 bases; junction bases not matched to a gene: 6. This CDR3 spans 14 amino acids. The germline CDR1 and CDR2 sequences are SEHNR and FQNEAQ (reference sequence). For the CDR3, the DNA is TGTGCCAGCAGCTTATCAGCGGGAGTTCCTGAGCAGTTCTTC. Protein: CASSLSAGVPEQFF.

This clonotype was observed a handful of times. The V and J genes are TRBV20-1 and TRBJ2-5; 8 nucleotides line up with TRBD2. Germline assignment: CDR1 DFQATT and CDR2 SNEGSKA (reference sequence). Losses at the gene ends were 3 bases for V and 1 base for J; bases not matched to a gene: 7. This CDR3 region has 15 residues. As DNA, the CDR3 is TGCAGTGCTAGCGTGGCTAGCGGGTTCCAAGAGACCCAGTACTTC. Translation: CSASVASGFQETQYF.

This clonotype was found once. The chain joins TRBV20-1 to TRBJ2-1; TRBD2 matches 8 bases. The V segment lost 3 bases and the J segment 2 bases; nucleotides outside the gene matches: 3. CDR3 length: 14 residues. Germline values: CDR1 DFQATT, CDR2 SNEGSKA (reference sequence). The CDR3 region is CSASMGLAYNEQFF. In nucleotides, the CDR3 is TGCAGTGCTAGCATGGGACTAGCCTACAATGAGCAGTTCTTC.

This clonotype was detected once. The rearrangement joins TRBV7-2 to TRBJ2-5; unclear D gene. This CDR3 contains 14 residues. Looked up from germline, CDR1 is SGHTA and CDR2 is FQGNSA. V shed 5 bases and J shed 5 bases, with 15 bases lying between them. The CDR3 DNA sequence: TGTGCCAGCAGCCCATTGATTTCGGCGGAGACCCAGTACTTC. Its translation is CASSPLISAETQYF. Looking up the rest from reference TRBV7-2 and TRBJ2-5 gives the full variable domain: GAGVSQSPSNKVTEKGKDVELRCDPISGHTALYWYRQSLGQGLEFLIYFQGNSAPDKSGLPSDRFSAERTGGSVSTLTIQRTQQEDSAVYLCASSPLISAETQYFGPGTRLLVL.

The gene calls are TRBV28 and TRBJ2-5; 8 nucleotides line up with TRBD1. The CDR3 covers 15 residues. CDR1 MDHEN and CDR2 SYDVKM come from the germline V gene. J lost 2 bases, V lost 6 bases, and 8 bases had no gene match. CDR3 coding DNA: TGTGCCAGCAGAAAGACAGGGGCGAAGCAAGAGACCCAGTACTTC. Protein: CASRKTGAKQETQYF. Together with reference TRBV28 and TRBJ2-5, the CDR3 gives the full variable domain: DVKVTQSSRYLVKRTGEKVFLECVQDMDHENMFWYRQDPGLGLRLIYFSYDVKMKEKGDIPEGYSVSREKKERFSLILESASTNQTSMYLCASRKTGAKQETQYFGPGTRLLVL.

This clonotype showed up just once. The chain is built from TRBV6-1 and TRBJ2-5; D is unresolved. In germline, CDR1 is MNHNS, CDR2 SASEGT. Trimming removed 7 bases at V and 1 base at J, with 19 bases between. CDR3 length: 16 residues. CDR3 amino acids: CASKWVGGLRQETQYF. Written as DNA, the CDR3 is TGTGCCAGCAAGTGGGTGGGCGGCCTCCGCCAAGAGACCCAGTACTTC.

The rearrangement joins TRBV20-1 to TRBJ2-3; 9 bases align to TRBD2. With 5 bases clipped from V and 1 base from J, the junction kept 13 bases outside the gene matches. The length of the CDR3 is 17 residues. Germline CDR1 and CDR2: DFQATT and SNEGSKA (reference sequence). The chain's CDR3 is CSAQRQEGLARTDTQYF. DNA for the CDR3: TGCAGTGCTCAAAGGCAGGAGGGACTAGCCCGCACAGATACGCAGTATTTT.

This chain links TRBV5-1 with TRBJ2-7; a possible D gene is TRBD1 (7 bases). Germline V lookup: CDR1 SGHRS, CDR2 YFSETQ. V lost 0 bases to trimming and J lost 1 base, with 14 bases between them. This CDR3 has 16 residues. CDR3 sequence: CASSLATGTSSYEQYF. The CDR3 DNA reads as TGCGCCAGCAGCTTGGCGACAGGGACTTCTTCCTACGAGCAGTACTTC.

The V gene is TRBV20-1, the J gene TRBJ2-2, with a weak D call TRBD1 (6 bases). V shed 6 bases and J shed 2 bases, with 13 bases lying between them. Per germline, CDR1 DFQATT and CDR2 SNEGSKA (reference sequence). The CDR3 runs 14 residues. CDR3 residues: CSAPNRANTGELFF. The CDR3, as DNA: TGCAGTGCCCCAAACAGGGCTAACACCGGGGAGCTGTTTTTT.

Only a few counts were recorded for this clonotype. The chain recombines TRBV20-1 with TRBJ2-5; TRBD2 matches 9 bases. The V segment lost 5 bases and the J segment 5 bases; nucleotides outside the gene matches: 12. This CDR3 has 15 residues. Per the germline V gene, CDR1 is DFQATT and CDR2 is SNEGSKA (reference sequence). The CDR3 nucleotides are TGCAGTGCTTTTTTCCCTAGCGGGATCGGTGAGACCCAGTACTTC. Its translation is CSAFFPSGIGETQYF.

This sequence joins TRBV27 and TRBJ1-2; no definite D call. Trimming stripped 0 bases from V and 2 bases from J, with 4 bases between. The CDR3 spans 13 residues. CDR1 MNHEY and CDR2 SMNVEV come from the germline V gene (reference sequence). The CDR3 protein is CASSLSRNYGYTF. As DNA, the CDR3 is TGTGCCAGCAGTTTATCCAGGAACTATGGCTACACCTTC.

The V gene is TRBV7-9, the J gene TRBJ2-7; TRBD1 agrees at 11 bases. CDR3 length: 16 amino acids. V lost 4 bases to trimming and J lost 3 bases; unmatched junction nucleotides: 8. Germline V lookup: CDR1 SEHNR, CDR2 FQNEAQ (reference sequence). This chain's CDR3 is CASSSPWTGGGYEQYF. The CDR3 coding sequence is TGTGCCAGCAGCTCCCCCTGGACAGGGGGCGGCTACGAGCAGTACTTC.

The chain uses TRBV20-1 and TRBJ2-7; 13 bases agree with TRBD2. The CDR3 runs to 15 residues. Germline assignment: CDR1 DFQATT and CDR2 SNEGSKA (reference sequence). J gave up 7 bases and V 1 base, and 7 bases lay outside the gene matches. In nucleotides, the CDR3 is TGCAGTGCTAGAGGGTCAACTAGCGGGAGGGGGGAGCAGTACTTC. Translated, it gives CSARGSTSGRGEQYF.

This rearrangement joins TRBV29-1 to TRBJ2-1; possible D gene TRBD1, 6 bases. The CDR3 is 14 amino acids. Trimming took 7 bases from V and 0 from J, leaving 13 bases between them. Germline CDR1 reads SQVTM; CDR2 reads ANQGSEA. CDR3 region: CSETGQSSYNEQFF. The CDR3 region has the DNA TGCAGCGAGACAGGACAGAGCTCCTACAATGAGCAGTTCTTC.

V and J are TRBV18 and TRBJ2-3; no reliable D call. V dropped 6 bases and J dropped 8 bases, with 6 bases sitting between them. The germline V gene encodes CDR1 KGHSH and CDR2 LQKENI. The CDR3 is 10 amino acids. CDR3 nucleotide sequence: TGTGCCAGCTCCCAGACTACGCAGTATTTT. This translates into CASSQTTQYF.

This clonotype was seen a handful of times. CDR3 sequence: CASSPAGTRGNEQFF. The CDR3, as DNA: TGTGCCAGCAGCCCAGCCGGGACCCGCGGGAATGAGCAGTTCTTC. The V and J genes are TRBV7-3 and TRBJ2-1; TRBD1 or TRBD2 may be the D gene (5 bases each). V shed 5 bases and J shed 7 bases, with 18 bases lying between them. Germline assignment: CDR1 SGHTA and CDR2 FQGTGA. This CDR3 comprises 15 residues.

This clonotype was seen a few times. The chain is built from TRBV20-1 and TRBJ2-7, with no clear D. V was clipped by 0 bases and J by 3 bases, with 12 bases between them. CDR3 length: 14 amino acids. Germline CDR1 reads DFQATT; CDR2 reads SNEGSKA (reference sequence). The CDR3 sequence: CSAREGGTHYEQYF. The CDR3, as DNA: TGCAGTGCTAGAGAAGGCGGTACGCACTACGAGCAGTACTTC.

This CDR3 is CSVEEASSYNEQFF. Here the CDR3 DNA reads TGCAGCGTTGAAGAGGCGTCCTCCTACAATGAGCAGTTCTTC. V usage is TRBV29-1 and J usage is TRBJ2-1, with D unclear. V was shortened by 0 bases and J by 0 bases, with 6 bases between the two germline ends. Looked up from germline, CDR1 is SQVTM and CDR2 is ANQGSEA. CDR3 length equals 14 residues.

The J gene is TRBJ2-5, the V gene TRBV19; the match to TRBD2 covers 8 bases. With V trimmed by 1 base and J by 5 bases, 3 bases remained unmatched. CDR1 is LNHDA and CDR2 is SQIVND in the germline V gene (reference sequence). The CDR3 is made up of 14 amino acids. The CDR3: CASSIAGTRETQYF. In DNA, the CDR3 is TGTGCCAGTAGTATAGCCGGGACTAGGGAGACCCAGTACTTC.

The chain combines TRBV7-2 with TRBJ2-7; D unclear. The germline V and J ends were trimmed by 1 base and 3 bases, with 13 bases remaining between them. Germline V lookup: CDR1 SGHTA, CDR2 FQGNSA. This CDR3 comprises 15 residues. CDR3 loop: CASSLGLVGRYEQYF. For the CDR3, the DNA is TGTGCCAGCAGCTTAGGGCTGGTAGGCCGCTACGAGCAGTACTTC.

CDR3 DNA sequence: TGTGCCACCAGTGGTGTTAGCGGGAGGGCAGAATCAGATACGCAGTATTTT. Translating it yields CATSGVSGRAESDTQYF. The genes are TRBV24-1 and TRBJ2-3; 11 bases match TRBD2. Unmatched junction bases numbered 10, after V lost 5 bases and J lost 4 bases. There are 17 residues in the CDR3. Looked up from germline, CDR1 is KGHDR and CDR2 is SFDVKD.

This clonotype has just a few counts. This chain links TRBV28 with TRBJ2-1, with 7 nucleotides matching TRBD2. This CDR3 is 12 amino acids long. V dropped 6 bases and J dropped 9; count of bases not matched to a gene: 5. Germline lookup yields CDR1 MDHEN and CDR2 SYDVKM. This CDR3 is CASRREEVEQFF. Here the CDR3 DNA reads TGTGCCAGCAGACGGGAGGAAGTTGAGCAGTTCTTC.

This clonotype came up a few times. The chain is built from TRBV19 and TRBJ1-5; no definite D call. CDR3 length: 14 amino acids. The V end was cut by 5 bases, the J end by 0 bases, with 8 bases between. Germline V lookup: CDR1 LNHDA, CDR2 SQIVND (reference sequence). The DNA of the CDR3 is TGTGCCAGTAGTCGGATGATTAGCAATCAGCCCCAGCATTTT. Protein: CASSRMISNQPQHF.

The chain joins TRBV7-3 to TRBJ2-3, with 7 bases matching TRBD1. CDR3 size: 15 residues. J gave up 3 bases and V 5 bases, and 8 bases lay outside the gene matches. Germline CDR1 reads SGHTA; CDR2 reads FQGTGA. The CDR3 region is CASSTSGTETDTQYF. DNA for the CDR3: TGTGCCAGCAGCACATCCGGGACAGAAACAGATACGCAGTATTTT. The full variable domain, rest sourced from reference TRBV7-3 and TRBJ2-3, is GAGVSQTPSNKVTEKGKYVELRCDPISGHTALYWYRQSLGQGPEFLIYFQGTGAADDSGLPNDRFFAVRPEGSVSTLKIQRTERGDSAVYLCASSTSGTETDTQYFGPGTRLTVL.

This clonotype was counted between two and nine times. The chain employs TRBV20-1 and TRBJ1-5; D gene ambiguous. Germline V gives CDR1 DFQATT, CDR2 SNEGSKA (reference sequence). This CDR3 spans 13 amino acids. Deletions cut 3 bases from V and 7 bases from J, with 13 bases between. The CDR3 DNA reads TGCAGTGCTAGTCTGGCCTTCCAACAGCCCCAGCATTTT. Translation gives CSASLAFQQPQHF.

The chain has TRBV7-3 and TRBJ1-1, with D maybe TRBD1 (5 bases). CDR3 size: 14 residues. Trimming removed 5 bases from V and 0 bases from J, with 10 bases in between. Germline V lookup: CDR1 SGHTA, CDR2 FQGTGA. The CDR3: CASSPGTLNTEAFF. The CDR3 DNA is TGTGCCAGCAGCCCAGGGACTTTGAACACTGAAGCTTTCTTT.